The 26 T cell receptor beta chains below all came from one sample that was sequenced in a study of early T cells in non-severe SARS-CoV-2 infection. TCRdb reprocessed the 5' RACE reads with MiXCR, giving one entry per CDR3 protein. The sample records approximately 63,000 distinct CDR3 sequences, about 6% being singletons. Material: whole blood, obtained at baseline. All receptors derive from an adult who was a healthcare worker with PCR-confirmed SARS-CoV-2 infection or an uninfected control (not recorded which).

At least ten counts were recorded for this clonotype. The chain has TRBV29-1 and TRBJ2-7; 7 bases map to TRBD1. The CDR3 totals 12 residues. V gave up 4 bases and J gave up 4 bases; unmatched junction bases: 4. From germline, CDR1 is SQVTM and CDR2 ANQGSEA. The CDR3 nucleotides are TGCAGCGTTGGGGGACAGTGGTACGAGCAGTACTTC. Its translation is CSVGGQWYEQYF.

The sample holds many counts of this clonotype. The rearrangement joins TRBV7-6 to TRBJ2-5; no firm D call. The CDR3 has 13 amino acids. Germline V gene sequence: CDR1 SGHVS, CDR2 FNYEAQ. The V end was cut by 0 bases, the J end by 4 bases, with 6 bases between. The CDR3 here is CASSLARGETQYF. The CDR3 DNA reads TGTGCCAGCAGCTTAGCGCGTGGAGAGACCCAGTACTTC.

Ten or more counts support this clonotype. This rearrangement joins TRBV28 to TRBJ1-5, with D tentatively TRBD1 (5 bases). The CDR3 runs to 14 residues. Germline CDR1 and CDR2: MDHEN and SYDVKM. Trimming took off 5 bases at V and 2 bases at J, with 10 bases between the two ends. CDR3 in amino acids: CASSQGFRNQPQHF. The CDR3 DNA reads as TGTGCCAGCAGTCAGGGTTTTCGCAATCAGCCCCAGCATTTT.

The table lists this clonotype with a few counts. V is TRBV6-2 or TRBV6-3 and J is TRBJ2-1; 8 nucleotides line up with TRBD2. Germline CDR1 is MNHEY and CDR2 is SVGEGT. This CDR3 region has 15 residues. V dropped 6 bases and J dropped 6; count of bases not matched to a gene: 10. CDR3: CASRSLAGGFNEQFF. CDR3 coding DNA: TGTGCCAGCAGAAGCTTGGCGGGAGGATTCAATGAGCAGTTCTTC.

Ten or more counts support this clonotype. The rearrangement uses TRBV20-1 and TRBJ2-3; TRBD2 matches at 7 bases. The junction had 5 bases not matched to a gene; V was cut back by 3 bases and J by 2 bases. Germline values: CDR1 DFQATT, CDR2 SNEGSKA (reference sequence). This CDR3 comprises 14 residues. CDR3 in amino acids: CSASGGRATDTQYF. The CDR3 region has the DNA TGCAGTGCTAGTGGGGGGAGGGCCACAGATACGCAGTATTTT.

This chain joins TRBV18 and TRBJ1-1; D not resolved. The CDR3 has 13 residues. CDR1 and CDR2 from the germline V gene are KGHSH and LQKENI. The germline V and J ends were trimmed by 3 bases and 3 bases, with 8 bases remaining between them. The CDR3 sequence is CASSPNDDTEAFF. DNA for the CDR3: TGTGCCAGCTCACCGAACGATGACACTGAAGCTTTCTTT.

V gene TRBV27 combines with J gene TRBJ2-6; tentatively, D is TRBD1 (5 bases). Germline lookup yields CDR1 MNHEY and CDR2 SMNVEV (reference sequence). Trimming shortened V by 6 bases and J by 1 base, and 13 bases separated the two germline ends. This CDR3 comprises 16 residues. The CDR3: CASSQPTVSGANVLTF. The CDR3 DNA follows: TGTGCCAGCAGCCAACCGACAGTTTCTGGGGCCAACGTCCTGACTTTC.

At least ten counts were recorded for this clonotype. CDR3 residues: CASSLRGGSEKLFF. CDR3 nucleotide sequence: TGTGCCAGCAGTTTGAGGGGAGGGAGTGAAAAACTGTTTTTT. The genes are TRBV12-3 or TRBV12-4 and TRBJ1-4; tentatively, D is TRBD1 (5 bases). V was shortened by 3 bases and J by 7 bases, with 12 bases between the two germline ends. This CDR3 has 14 residues.

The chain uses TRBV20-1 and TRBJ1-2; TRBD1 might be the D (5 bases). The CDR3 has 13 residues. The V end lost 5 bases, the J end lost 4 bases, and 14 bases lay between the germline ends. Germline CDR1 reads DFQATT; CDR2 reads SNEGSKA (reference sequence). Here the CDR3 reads CSAAGLGPYGYTF. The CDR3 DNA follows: TGCAGTGCTGCCGGTTTGGGACCCTATGGCTACACCTTC.

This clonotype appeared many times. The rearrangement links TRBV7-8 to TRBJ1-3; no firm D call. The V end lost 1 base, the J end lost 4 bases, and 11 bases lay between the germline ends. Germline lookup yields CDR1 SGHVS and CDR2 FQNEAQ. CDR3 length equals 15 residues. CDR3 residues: CASSLGTMAGNTIYF. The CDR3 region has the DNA TGTGCCAGCAGCTTAGGAACCATGGCAGGAAACACCATATATTTT.

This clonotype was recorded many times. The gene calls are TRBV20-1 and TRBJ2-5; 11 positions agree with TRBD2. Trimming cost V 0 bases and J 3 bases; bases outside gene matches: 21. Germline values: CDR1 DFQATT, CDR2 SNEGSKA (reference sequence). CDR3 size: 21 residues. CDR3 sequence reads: CSARELAGGPKLAGEEETQYF. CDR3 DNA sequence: TGCAGTGCTAGAGAGCTGGCGGGGGGACCGAAACTAGCGGGAGAGGAAGAGACCCAGTACTTC.

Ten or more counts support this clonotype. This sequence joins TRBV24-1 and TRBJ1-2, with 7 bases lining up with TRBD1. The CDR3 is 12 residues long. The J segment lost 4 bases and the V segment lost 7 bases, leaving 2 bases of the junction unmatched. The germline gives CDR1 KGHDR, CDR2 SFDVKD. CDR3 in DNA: TGTGCCACCAGCCGGACAGGCTATGGCTACACCTTC. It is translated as CATSRTGYGYTF.

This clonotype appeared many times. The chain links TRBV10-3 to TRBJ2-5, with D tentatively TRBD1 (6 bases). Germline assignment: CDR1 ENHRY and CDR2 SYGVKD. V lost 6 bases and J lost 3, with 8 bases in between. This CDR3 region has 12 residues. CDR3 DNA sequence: TGTGCCATCAGGACAGGTGAAGAGACCCAGTACTTC. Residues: CAIRTGEETQYF.

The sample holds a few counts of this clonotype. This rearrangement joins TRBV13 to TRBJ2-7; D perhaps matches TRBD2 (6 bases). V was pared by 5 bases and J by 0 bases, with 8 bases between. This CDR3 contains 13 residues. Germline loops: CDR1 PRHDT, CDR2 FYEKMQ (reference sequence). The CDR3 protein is CASSRRVSYEQYF. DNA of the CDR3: TGTGCCAGCAGCCGGAGGGTCTCCTACGAGCAGTACTTC.

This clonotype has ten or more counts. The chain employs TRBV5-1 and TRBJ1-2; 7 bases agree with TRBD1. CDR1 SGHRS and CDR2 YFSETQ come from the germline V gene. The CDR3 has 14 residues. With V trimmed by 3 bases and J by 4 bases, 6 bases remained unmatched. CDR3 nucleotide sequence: TGCGCCAGCAGCTCGAGGGCAGGGGGCTATGGCTACACCTTC. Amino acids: CASSSRAGGYGYTF.

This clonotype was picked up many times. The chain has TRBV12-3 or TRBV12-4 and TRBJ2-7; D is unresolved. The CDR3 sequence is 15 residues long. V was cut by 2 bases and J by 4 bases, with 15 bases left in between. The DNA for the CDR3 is TGTGCCAGCAGTTTATCGAGCAGTAACCGATACGAGCAGTACTTC. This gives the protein CASSLSSSNRYEQYF.

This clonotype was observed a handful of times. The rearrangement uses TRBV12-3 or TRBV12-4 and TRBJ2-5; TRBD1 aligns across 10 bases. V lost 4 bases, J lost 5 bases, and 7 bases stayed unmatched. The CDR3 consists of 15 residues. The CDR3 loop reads CASSSRQGARETQYF. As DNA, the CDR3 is TGTGCCAGCAGTTCTCGACAGGGGGCGAGGGAGACCCAGTACTTC.

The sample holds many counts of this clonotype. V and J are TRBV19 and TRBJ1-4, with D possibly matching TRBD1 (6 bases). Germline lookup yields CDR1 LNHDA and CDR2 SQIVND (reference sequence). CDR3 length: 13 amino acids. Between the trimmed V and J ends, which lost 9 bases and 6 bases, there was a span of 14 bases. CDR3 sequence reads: CASGQSEYEKLFF. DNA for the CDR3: TGTGCCAGCGGACAGAGCGAATATGAAAAACTGTTTTTT.

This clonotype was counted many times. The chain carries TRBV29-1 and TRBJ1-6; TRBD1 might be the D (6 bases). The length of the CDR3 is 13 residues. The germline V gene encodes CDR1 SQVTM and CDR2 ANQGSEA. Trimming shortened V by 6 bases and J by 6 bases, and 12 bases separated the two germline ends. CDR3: CSVKDSGNSPLHF. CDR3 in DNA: TGCAGCGTGAAGGACAGTGGTAATTCACCCCTCCACTTT.

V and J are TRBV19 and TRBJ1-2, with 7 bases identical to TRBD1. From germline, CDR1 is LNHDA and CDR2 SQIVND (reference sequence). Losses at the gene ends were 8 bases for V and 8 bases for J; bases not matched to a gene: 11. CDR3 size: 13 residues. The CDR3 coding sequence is TGTGCCAGTGATCACGGACAGGTTGGCGGCTACACCTTC. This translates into CASDHGQVGGYTF.

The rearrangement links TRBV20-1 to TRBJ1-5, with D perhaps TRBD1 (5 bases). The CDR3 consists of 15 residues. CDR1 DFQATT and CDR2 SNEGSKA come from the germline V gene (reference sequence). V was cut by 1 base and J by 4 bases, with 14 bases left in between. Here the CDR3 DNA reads TGCAGTGCTAGAGGGGGCCCGGACGGTAATCAGCCCCAGCATTTT. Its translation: CSARGGPDGNQPQHF.

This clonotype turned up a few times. CDR3 coding DNA: TGTGCCAGCAGCTTGAGCCGTTCGGATGGCTACACCTTC. Amino acid sequence: CASSLSRSDGYTF. The J gene is TRBJ1-2, the V gene TRBV7-2; D is unresolved. The CDR3 spans 13 residues. Germline CDR1 SGHTA, CDR2 FQGNSA. V was shortened by 3 bases and J by 6 bases, with 11 bases between the two germline ends.

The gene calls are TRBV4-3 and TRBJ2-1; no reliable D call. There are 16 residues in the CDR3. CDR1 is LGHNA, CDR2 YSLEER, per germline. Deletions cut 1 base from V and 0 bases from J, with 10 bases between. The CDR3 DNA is TGCGCCAGCAGCCAAGTCCCGGAAAGCTCCTACAATGAGCAGTTCTTC. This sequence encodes CASSQVPESSYNEQFF.

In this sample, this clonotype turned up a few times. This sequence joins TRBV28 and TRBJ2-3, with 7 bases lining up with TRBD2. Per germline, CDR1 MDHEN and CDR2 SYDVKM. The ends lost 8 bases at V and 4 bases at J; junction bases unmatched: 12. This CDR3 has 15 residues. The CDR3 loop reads CASLHRTSLPDTQYF. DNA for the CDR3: TGTGCCAGCCTCCACCGGACTAGTCTTCCAGATACGCAGTATTTT.

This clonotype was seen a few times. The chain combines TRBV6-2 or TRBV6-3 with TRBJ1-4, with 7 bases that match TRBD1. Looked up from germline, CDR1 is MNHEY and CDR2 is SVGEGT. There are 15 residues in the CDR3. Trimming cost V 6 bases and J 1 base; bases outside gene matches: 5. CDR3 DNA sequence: TGTGCCAGCAGCGCGACAGGGATAACTAATGAAAAACTGTTTTTT. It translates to CASSATGITNEKLFF.

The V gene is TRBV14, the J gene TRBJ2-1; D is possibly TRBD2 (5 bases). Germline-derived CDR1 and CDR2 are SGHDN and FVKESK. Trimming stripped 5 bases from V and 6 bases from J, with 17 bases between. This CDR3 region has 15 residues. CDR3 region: CASSVAVLGGNEQFF. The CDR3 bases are TGTGCCAGCAGCGTCGCCGTCCTAGGAGGCAATGAGCAGTTCTTC.